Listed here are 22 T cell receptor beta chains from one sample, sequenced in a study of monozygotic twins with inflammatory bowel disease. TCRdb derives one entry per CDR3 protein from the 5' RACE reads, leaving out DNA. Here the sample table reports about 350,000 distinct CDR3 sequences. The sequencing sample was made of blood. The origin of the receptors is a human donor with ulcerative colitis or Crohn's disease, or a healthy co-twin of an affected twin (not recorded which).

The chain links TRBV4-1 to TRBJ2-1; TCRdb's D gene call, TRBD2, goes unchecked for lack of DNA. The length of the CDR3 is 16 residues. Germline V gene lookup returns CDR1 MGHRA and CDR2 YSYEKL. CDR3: CASSQTSSATYNEQFF.

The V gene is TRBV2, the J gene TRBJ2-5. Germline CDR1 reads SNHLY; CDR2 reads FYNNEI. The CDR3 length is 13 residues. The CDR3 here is CASSGNSAETQYF.

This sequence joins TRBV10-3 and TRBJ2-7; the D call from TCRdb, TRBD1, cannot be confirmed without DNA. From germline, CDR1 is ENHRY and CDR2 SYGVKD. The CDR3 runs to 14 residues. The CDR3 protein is CATAWGGAQYEQYF.

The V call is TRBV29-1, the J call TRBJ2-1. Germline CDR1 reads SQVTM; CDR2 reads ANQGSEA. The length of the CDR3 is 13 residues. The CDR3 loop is CSVEGLQLHEQFF.

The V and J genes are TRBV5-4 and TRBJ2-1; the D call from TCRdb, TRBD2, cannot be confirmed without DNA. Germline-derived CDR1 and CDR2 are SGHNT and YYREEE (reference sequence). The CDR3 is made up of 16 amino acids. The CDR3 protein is CASSFNAPIPHNEQFF.

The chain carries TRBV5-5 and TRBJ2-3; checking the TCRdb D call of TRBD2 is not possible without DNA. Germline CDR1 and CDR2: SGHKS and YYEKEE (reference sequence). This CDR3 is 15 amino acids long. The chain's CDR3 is CASSLASGGPDTQYF.

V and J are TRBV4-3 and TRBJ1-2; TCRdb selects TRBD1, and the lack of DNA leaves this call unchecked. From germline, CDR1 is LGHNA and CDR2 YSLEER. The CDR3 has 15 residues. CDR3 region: CASSERDRGDYGYTF.

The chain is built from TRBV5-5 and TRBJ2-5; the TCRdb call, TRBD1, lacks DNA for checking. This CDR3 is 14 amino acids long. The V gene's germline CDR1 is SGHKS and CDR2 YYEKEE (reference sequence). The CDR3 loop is CASSLAGAQETQYF.

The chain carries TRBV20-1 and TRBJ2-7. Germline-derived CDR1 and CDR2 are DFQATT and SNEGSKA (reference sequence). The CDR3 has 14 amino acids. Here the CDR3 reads CSARRTHPTYEQYF.

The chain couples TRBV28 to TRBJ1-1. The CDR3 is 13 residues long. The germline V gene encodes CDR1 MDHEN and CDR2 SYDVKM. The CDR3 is CASSQVVRYEAFF.

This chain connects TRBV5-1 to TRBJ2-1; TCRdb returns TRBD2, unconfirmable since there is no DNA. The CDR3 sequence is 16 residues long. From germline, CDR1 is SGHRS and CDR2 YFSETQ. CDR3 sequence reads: CASSPAGGLAYNEQFF.

CDR3 protein: CASSRPPGGDTDTQYF. The V and J genes are TRBV6-1 and TRBJ2-3; TCRdb's D call of TRBD1 is untestable without DNA. Germline lookup yields CDR1 MNHNS and CDR2 SASEGT. The CDR3 spans 16 residues.

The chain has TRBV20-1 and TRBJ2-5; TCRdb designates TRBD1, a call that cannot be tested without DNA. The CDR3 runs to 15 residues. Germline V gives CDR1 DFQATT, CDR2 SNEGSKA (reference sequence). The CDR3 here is CSASLGGSGQETQYF.

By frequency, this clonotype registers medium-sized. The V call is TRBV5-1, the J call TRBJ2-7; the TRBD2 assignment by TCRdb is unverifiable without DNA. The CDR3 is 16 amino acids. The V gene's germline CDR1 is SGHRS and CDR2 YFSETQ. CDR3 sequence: CASSLIPGLGSYEQYF.

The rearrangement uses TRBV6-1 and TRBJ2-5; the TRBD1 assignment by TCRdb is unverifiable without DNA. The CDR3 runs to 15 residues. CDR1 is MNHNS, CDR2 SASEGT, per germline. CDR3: CASSEGGTGQETQYF.

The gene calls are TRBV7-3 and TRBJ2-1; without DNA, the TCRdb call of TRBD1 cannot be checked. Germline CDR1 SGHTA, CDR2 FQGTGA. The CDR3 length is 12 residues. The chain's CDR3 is CASSLGGIEQFF.

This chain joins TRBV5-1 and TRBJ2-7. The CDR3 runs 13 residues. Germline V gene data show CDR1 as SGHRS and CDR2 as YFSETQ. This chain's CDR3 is CASSLEARHEQYF.

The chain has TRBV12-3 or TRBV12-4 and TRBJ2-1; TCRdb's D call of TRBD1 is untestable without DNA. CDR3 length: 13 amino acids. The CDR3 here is CASSLRGANEQFF.

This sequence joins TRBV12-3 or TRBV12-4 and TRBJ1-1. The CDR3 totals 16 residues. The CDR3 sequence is CASSLGEGVLNTEAFF.

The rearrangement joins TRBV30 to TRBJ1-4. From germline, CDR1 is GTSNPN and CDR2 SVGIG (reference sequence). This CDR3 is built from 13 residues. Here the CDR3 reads CASWAYGTEKLFF.

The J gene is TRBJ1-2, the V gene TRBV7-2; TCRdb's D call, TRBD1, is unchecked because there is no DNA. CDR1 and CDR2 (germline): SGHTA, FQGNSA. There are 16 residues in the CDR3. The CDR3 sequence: CASSLSARQVGYGYTF. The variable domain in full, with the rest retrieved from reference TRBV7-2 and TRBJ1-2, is GAGVSQSPSNKVTEKGKDVELRCDPISGHTALYWYRQSLGQGLEFLIYFQGNSAPDKSGLPSDRFSAERTGGSVSTLTIQRTQQEDSAVYLCASSLSARQVGYGYTFGSGTRLTVV.

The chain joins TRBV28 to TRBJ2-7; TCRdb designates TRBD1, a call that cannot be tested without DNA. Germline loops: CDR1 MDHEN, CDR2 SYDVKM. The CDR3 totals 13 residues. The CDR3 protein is CASSPQGPYEQYF.